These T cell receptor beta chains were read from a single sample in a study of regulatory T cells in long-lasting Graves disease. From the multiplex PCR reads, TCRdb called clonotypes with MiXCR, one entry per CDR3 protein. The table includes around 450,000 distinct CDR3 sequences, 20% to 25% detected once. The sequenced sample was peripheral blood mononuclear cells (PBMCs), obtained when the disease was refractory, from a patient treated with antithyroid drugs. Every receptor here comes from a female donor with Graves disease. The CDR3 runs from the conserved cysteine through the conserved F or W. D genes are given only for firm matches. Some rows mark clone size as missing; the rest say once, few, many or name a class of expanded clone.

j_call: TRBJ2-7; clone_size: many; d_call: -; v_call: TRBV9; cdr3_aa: CASSARDRSYEQYF; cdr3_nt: TGTGCCAGCAGTGCCCGGGACCGATCCTACGAGCAGTACTTC
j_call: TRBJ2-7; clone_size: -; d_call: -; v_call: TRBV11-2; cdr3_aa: CASSLNTGSSYEQYF; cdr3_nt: TGTGCCAGCAGCTTGAACACAGGGTCTTCCTACGAGCAGTACTTC
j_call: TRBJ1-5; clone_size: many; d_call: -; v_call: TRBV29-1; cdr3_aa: CSVADGYNQPQHF; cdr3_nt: TGCAGCGTTGCTGACGGATACAATCAGCCCCAGCATTTT
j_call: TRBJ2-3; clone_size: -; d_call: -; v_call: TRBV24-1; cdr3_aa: CATSDLKAGKQGYTDTQYF; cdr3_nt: TGTGCCACCAGTGATTTGAAGGCGGGGAAACAGGGCTACACAGATACGCAGTATTTT
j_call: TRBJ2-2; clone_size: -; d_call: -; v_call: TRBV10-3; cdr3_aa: CAISKNTGELFF; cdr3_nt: TGTGCCATCAGTAAGAACACCGGGGAGCTGTTTTTT
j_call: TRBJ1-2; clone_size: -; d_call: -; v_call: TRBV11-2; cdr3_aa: CASSTIRGPPTVNYGYTF; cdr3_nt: TGTGCCAGCAGCACTATTCGGGGGCCACCCACTGTTAACTATGGCTACACCTTC
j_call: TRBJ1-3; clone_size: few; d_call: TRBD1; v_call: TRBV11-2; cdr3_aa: CASSPGQGARNTIYF; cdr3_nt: TGTGCCAGCAGCCCTGGACAGGGGGCTAGAAACACCATATATTTT
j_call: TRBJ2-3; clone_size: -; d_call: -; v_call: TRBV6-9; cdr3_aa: CASSFSSPGLGRDTQYF; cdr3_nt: TGTGCCAGCAGTTTCTCCTCGCCGGGACTCGGCAGGGATACGCAGTATTTT
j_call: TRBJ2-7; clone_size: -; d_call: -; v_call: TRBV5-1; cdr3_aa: CASSDSGESRNYEQYF; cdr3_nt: TGCGCCAGCAGCGACTCTGGCGAAAGCCGGAACTACGAGCAGTACTTC
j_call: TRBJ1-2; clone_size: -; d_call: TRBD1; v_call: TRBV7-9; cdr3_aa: CASSLMGQGEGYTF; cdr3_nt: TGTGCCAGCAGCCTAATGGGACAGGGTGAGGGCTACACCTTC
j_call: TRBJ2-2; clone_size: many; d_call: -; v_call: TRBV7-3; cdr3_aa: CASSLTPQGTANTGELFF; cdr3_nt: TGTGCCAGCAGCTTAACTCCCCAGGGGACCGCGAACACCGGGGAGCTGTTTTTT
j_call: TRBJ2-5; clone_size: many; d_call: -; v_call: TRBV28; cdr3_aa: CASSLGGSTQETQYF; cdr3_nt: TGTGCCAGCAGTTTAGGGGGCAGTACCCAAGAGACCCAGTACTTC
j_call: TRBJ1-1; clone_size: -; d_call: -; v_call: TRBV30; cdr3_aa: CAWSPLLAGERGEAFF; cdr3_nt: TGTGCCTGGAGTCCTCTACTGGCAGGGGAGAGGGGTGAAGCTTTCTTT
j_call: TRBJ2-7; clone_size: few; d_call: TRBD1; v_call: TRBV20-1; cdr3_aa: CSARDRDRPYEQYF; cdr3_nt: TGCAGTGCTAGAGACCGGGACAGACCCTACGAGCAGTACTTC
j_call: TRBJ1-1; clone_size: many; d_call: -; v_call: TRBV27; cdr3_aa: CASSSKGTEAFF; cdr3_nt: TGTGCCAGCAGTTCTAAAGGCACTGAAGCTTTCTTT
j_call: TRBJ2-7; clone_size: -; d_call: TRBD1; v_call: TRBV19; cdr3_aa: CASSSPPGQGPYEQYF; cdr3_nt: TGTGCCAGTAGTTCCCCTCCGGGACAGGGACCCTACGAGCAGTACTTC
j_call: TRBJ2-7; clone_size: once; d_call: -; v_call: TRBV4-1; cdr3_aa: CASSQDPGLASYEQYF; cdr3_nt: TGCGCCAGCAGCCAAGATCCGGGGCTAGCCTCCTACGAGCAGTACTTC
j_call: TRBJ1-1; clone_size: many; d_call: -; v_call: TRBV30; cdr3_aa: CAWSVGANTEAFF; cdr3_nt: TGTGCCTGGAGTGTAGGCGCGAACACTGAAGCTTTCTTT
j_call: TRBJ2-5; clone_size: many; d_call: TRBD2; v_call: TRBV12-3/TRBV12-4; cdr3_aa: CASRRVGGEKETQYF; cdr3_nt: TGTGCCAGCAGGAGAGTGGGGGGGGAAAAAGAGACCCAGTACTTC
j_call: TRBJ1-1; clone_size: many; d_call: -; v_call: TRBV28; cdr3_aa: CASSFDRGLGVAFF; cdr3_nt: TGTGCCAGCAGTTTTGATAGGGGACTCGGGGTAGCTTTCTTT
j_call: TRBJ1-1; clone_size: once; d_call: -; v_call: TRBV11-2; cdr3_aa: CASSTPRGRGAEAFF; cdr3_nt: TGTGCCAGCAGCACCCCCCGTGGACGTGGCGCTGAAGCTTTCTTT
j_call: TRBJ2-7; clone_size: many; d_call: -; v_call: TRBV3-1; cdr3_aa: CASSHTQGEQYF; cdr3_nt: TGTGCCAGCAGCCACACTCAAGGCGAGCAGTACTTC
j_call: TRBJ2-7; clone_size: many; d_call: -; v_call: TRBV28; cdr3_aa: CASSSLSGKGELSYEQYF; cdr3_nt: TGTGCCAGCAGTTCACTGTCAGGGAAAGGGGAGCTCTCCTACGAGCAGTACTTC
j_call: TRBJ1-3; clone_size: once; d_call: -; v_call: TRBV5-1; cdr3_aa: CASRLRDEDTIYF; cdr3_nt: TGCGCCAGCAGACTTAGGGATGAAGACACCATATATTTT
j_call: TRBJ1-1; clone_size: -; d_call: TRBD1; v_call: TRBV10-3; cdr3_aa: CAIALTLRDRDKGSRRNTEAFF; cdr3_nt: TGTGCCATCGCCCTTACTCTCCGGGACAGGGACAAAGGGAGCAGGAGGAACACTGAAGCTTTCTTT
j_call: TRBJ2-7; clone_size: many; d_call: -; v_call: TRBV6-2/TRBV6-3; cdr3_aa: CASSYMGGLYEQYF; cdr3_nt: TGTGCCAGCAGTTACATGGGGGGCCTCTACGAGCAGTACTTC
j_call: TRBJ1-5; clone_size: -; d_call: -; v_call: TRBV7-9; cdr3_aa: CASGFDQPQHF; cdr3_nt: TGTGCCAGCGGATTTGACCAGCCCCAGCATTTT
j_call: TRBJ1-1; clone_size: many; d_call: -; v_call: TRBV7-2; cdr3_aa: CASSFGAVNTEAFF; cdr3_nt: TGTGCCAGCAGCTTCGGAGCCGTGAACACTGAAGCTTTCTTT
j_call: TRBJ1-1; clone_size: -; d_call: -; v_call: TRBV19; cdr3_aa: CASSDYPNTEAFF; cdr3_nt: TGTGCCAGTAGTGATTATCCGAACACTGAAGCTTTCTTT